Listed below are T cell receptor beta chains from one sample, sequenced in a study of CD8 T cells in ankylosing spondylitis. Each CDR3 protein gets one entry after TCRdb re-called the 5' RACE reads with MiXCR. Of roughly 130,000 distinct CDR3 sequences listed, 7.5% to 9.5% are singletons. What was sequenced was synovial fluid, either unsorted or a sorted T cell fraction (not recorded which). These receptors all come from a male donor with ankylosing spondylitis. CDR3s include the opening cysteine and the closing phenylalanine or tryptophan. Each record gives: J gene, V gene, D gene, CDR3 length, clone size, CDR3 protein, CDR3 DNA. The D gene is left open where the match is weak. Expanded clones are given a class, and other clones once, few, many or no size at all.

TRBJ2-3 | TRBV4-3 | . | 17 | many | CASSQETGRVPTDTQYF | TGCGCCAGCAGCCAAGAGACCGGGAGAGTCCCCACAGATACGCAGTATTTT
TRBJ2-2 | TRBV4-3 | . | 14 | medium-sized | CASRVGANTGELFF | TGCGCCAGCAGGGTGGGTGCGAACACCGGGGAGCTGTTTTTT
TRBJ2-1 | TRBV11-1 | . | 14 | many | CASSLRTDYNEQFF | TGTGCCAGCAGCCTGAGGACCGATTACAATGAGCAGTTCTTC
TRBJ2-5 | TRBV7-2 | . | 14 | many | CASSFTGFQETQYF | TGTGCCAGCAGCTTCACAGGGTTCCAAGAGACCCAGTACTTC
TRBJ1-1 | TRBV6-2/TRBV6-3 | . | 15 | . | CASSYSTLLNTEAFF | TGTGCCAGCAGTTACTCGACCCTTTTGAACACTGAAGCTTTCTTT
TRBJ2-7 | TRBV6-5 | . | 17 | few | CASSYSINPRTPHEQYF | TGTGCCAGCAGTTACTCGATAAATCCACGGACCCCCCACGAGCAGTACTTC
TRBJ1-5 | TRBV2 | . | 16 | few | CASSIRGSTSNQPQHF | TGTGCCAGCAGTATCAGGGGATCCACTAGCAATCAGCCCCAGCATTTT
TRBJ2-1 | TRBV5-1 | TRBD2 | 16 | few | CASESGLAVSYNEQFF | TGCGCCAGTGAATCCGGACTAGCCGTTTCCTACAATGAGCAGTTCTTC
TRBJ2-1 | TRBV20-1 | . | 14 | . | CSAGDYRRNNEQFF | TGCAGTGCGGGAGACTACCGCCGAAACAATGAGCAGTTCTTC
TRBJ1-2 | TRBV4-3 | . | 15 | few | CASSQGTDLYYGYTF | TGCGCCAGCAGCCAGGGGACGGATCTTTACTATGGCTACACCTTC
TRBJ2-3 | TRBV29-1 | TRBD2 | 15 | many | CSVEGLAGVSDTQYF | TGCAGCGTTGAGGGACTAGCGGGAGTCTCAGATACGCAGTATTTT
TRBJ1-1 | TRBV20-1 | . | 14 | many | CSAGGGLGNTEAFF | TGCAGTGCTGGGGGGGGGTTGGGGAACACTGAAGCTTTCTTT
TRBJ2-5 | TRBV6-4 | . | 13 | many | CASSGRGKETQYF | TGTGCCAGCAGCGGCAGGGGAAAAGAGACCCAGTACTTC
TRBJ2-1 | TRBV2 | TRBD2 | 15 | . | CASSPGLANYNEQFF | TGTGCCAGCAGTCCGGGACTAGCGAACTACAATGAGCAGTTCTTC
TRBJ2-6 | TRBV20-1 | . | 13 | few | CSARPPGANVLTF | TGCAGTGCTAGGCCCCCTGGGGCCAACGTCCTGACTTTC
TRBJ2-3 | TRBV7-2 | . | 12 | . | CASSIAGYTQYF | TGTGCCAGCAGCATCGCGGGGTATACGCAGTATTTT
TRBJ1-1 | TRBV29-1 | . | 15 | . | CSGMGGWAMNTEAFF | TGCAGCGGGATGGGGGGCTGGGCGATGAACACTGAAGCTTTCTTT
TRBJ2-1 | TRBV20-1 | TRBD2 | 15 | . | CSARGDGGTYNEQFF | TGCAGTGCTAGAGGTGACGGGGGGACCTACAATGAGCAGTTCTTC
TRBJ2-7 | TRBV6-6 | . | 13 | . | CASSPRAPYEQYF | TGTGCCAGCAGCCCCCGGGCCCCCTACGAGCAGTACTTC
TRBJ2-1 | TRBV18 | . | 14 | . | CASSPQGGYNEQFF | TGTGCCAGCTCACCACAGGGCGGCTACAATGAGCAGTTCTTC
TRBJ2-7 | TRBV5-6 | . | 13 | . | CASSLDIYYEQYF | TGTGCCAGCAGCTTGGACATATACTACGAGCAGTACTTC
TRBJ2-6 | TRBV12-3/TRBV12-4 | . | 11 | many | CASSPNLVLTF | TGTGCCAGCAGTCCAAACCTGGTCCTGACTTTC
TRBJ2-2 | TRBV9 | . | 15 | . | CASSVGGFDTGELFF | TGTGCCAGCAGCGTCGGGGGATTTGACACCGGGGAGCTGTTTTTT
TRBJ1-5 | TRBV28 | TRBD1 | 17 | few | CASSKSRTGVFNQPQHF | TGTGCCAGCAGTAAGTCTAGGACAGGGGTCTTCAATCAGCCCCAGCATTTT
TRBJ1-2 | TRBV7-2 | . | 12 | . | CASSLAKRSYTF | TGTGCCAGCAGCTTAGCAAAAAGAAGCTACACCTTC
TRBJ2-5 | TRBV4-2 | TRBD2 | 15 | . | CASSQAGTNQETQYF | TGTGCCAGCAGCCAAGCCGGGACTAACCAAGAGACCCAGTACTTC
TRBJ2-1 | TRBV7-8 | TRBD1 | 15 | . | CASSRRDSEDDEQFF | TGTGCCAGCAGCCGCCGGGACAGTGAGGACGATGAGCAGTTCTTC
TRBJ2-1 | TRBV29-1 | TRBD2 | 14 | many | CSANSGRGNNEQFF | TGCAGCGCCAATAGCGGGAGAGGGAACAATGAGCAGTTCTTC
TRBJ2-1 | TRBV14 | . | 12 | few | CASSQVRVLQFF | TGTGCCAGCAGCCAAGTGCGGGTCTTACAGTTCTTC
TRBJ2-5 | TRBV5-5 | TRBD1 | 15 | many | CASTRTGGPQETQYF | TGTGCCAGCACAAGGACAGGGGGACCTCAAGAGACCCAGTACTTC
TRBJ2-7 | TRBV7-2 | TRBD1 | 13 | few | CASSIQGAGEQYF | TGTGCCAGCAGCATACAGGGGGCCGGCGAGCAGTACTTC
TRBJ2-3 | TRBV20-1 | . | 16 | few | CSADDRKRASTDTQYF | TGCAGTGCGGACGACCGGAAGCGGGCCTCCACAGATACGCAGTATTTT
TRBJ2-7 | TRBV27 | . | 12 | medium-sized | CASSLAAYEQYF | TGTGCCAGCAGTTTAGCGGCTTACGAGCAGTACTTC
TRBJ2-1 | TRBV4-1 | TRBD1 | 15 | medium-sized | CASSRADREEGEQFF | TGCGCCAGCAGCCGAGCGGACAGGGAAGAAGGTGAGCAGTTCTTC
TRBJ2-3 | TRBV7-2 | . | 15 | few | CASSLVSSSTDTQYF | TGTGCCAGCAGCTTAGTATCCTCGAGCACAGATACGCAGTATTTT
TRBJ2-7 | TRBV4-3 | . | 14 | . | CASSQVRGNYEQYF | TGCGCCAGCAGCCAAGTGCGGGGAAACTACGAGCAGTACTTC
TRBJ1-2 | TRBV20-1 | TRBD1 | 14 | . | CSARGQSFNYGYTF | TGCAGTGCTAGGGGACAGAGTTTTAACTATGGCTACACCTTC
TRBJ2-1 | TRBV20-1 | TRBD1 | 16 | . | CSAWTGQGASYNEQFF | TGCAGTGCTTGGACGGGACAGGGGGCCTCCTACAATGAGCAGTTCTTC
TRBJ2-6 | TRBV20-1 | TRBD2 | 15 | few | CSARGEGSGANVLTF | TGCAGTGCTAGAGGGGAGGGCTCTGGGGCCAACGTCCTGACTTTC
TRBJ1-5 | TRBV20-1 | . | 12 | few | CSALVPNQPQHF | TGCAGTGCTCTCGTCCCCAATCAGCCCCAGCATTTT
TRBJ1-3 | TRBV20-1 | TRBD1 | 14 | few | CSAGDRGSGNTIYF | TGCAGTGCTGGGGACAGGGGCTCTGGAAACACCATATATTTT